The sample holds many counts of the clone carrying this T cell receptor (beta chain). The antigen is not known. An approximately 10 ml volume of fresh peripheral blood provided the PBMCs. The length of the CDR3 is 14 residues. The germline gives CDR1 LGHDT, CDR2 YNNKEL (reference sequence). V lost 3 bases and J lost 0, with 9 bases in between. The entry originates in a study of T cells in Graves' hyperthyroidism and ophthalmopathy. Study results and caveats: A model using 13 V-J features told ophthalmopathy apart from stable hyperthyroidism.

TCR beta CDR3 regions were amplified from RNA transcripts. A first-round RT-PCR of the TCR CDR3 used the HTBI primer set. TCRdb called the multiplex PCR reads again in MiXCR, with one record for every CDR3 protein. The sample lists around 350,000 distinct CDR3 sequences, about a fifth occurring once. The sequenced sample was blood. The TCR originated in a woman between 18 and 29 years old with Graves' hyperthyroidism. This chain joins TRBV3-1 and TRBJ2-7, with D hard to call. CDR3 amino acids: CASSQQQFSYEQYF. The CDR3 coding sequence is TGTGCCAGCAGCCAGCAACAGTTCTCCTACGAGCAGTACTTC.